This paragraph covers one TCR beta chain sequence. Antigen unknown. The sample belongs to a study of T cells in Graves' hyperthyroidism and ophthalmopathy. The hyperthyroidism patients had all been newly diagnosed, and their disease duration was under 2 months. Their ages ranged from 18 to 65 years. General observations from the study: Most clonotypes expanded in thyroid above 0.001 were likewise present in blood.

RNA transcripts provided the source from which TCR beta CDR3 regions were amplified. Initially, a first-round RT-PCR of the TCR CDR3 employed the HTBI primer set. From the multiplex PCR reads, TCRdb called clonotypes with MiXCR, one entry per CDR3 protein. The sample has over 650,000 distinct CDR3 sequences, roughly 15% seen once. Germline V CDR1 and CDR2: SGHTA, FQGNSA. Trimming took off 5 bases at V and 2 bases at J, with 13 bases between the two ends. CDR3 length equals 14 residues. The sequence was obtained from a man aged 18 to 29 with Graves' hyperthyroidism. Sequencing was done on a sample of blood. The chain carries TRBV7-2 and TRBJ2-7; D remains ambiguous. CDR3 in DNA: TGTGCCAGCAGCCCCACAAAGGGTCCCTACGAGCAGTACTTC. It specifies CASSPTKGPYEQYF.